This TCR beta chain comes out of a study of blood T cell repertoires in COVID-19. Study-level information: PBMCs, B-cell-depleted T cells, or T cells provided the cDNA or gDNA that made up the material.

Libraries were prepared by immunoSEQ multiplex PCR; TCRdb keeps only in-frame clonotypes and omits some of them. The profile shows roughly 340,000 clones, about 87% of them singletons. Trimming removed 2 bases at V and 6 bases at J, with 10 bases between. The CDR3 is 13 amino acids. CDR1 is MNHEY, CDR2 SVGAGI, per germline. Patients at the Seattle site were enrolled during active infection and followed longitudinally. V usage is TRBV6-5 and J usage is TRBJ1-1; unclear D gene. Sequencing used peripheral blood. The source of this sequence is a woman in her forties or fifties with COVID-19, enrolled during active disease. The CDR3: CASSYDREAEAFF. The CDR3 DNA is TGTGCCAGCAGTTACGACCGGGAGGCTGAAGCTTTCTTT.